Listed below are T cell receptor beta chains from one sample, sequenced in a study of blood T cell repertoires in COVID-19. Sequenced by immunoSEQ multiplex PCR; TCRdb stores in-frame clones only, minus some. The sample records under 250,000 clones, approximately 82% being singletons. The sequencing sample was made of peripheral blood. Source of these receptors: a man aged 40-49 years with active or convalescent COVID-19. Both conserved end residues are part of each CDR3.

J: TRBJ1-6; V: TRBV27; CDR3: CASSPLTSTDSPLHF
J: TRBJ2-2; V: TRBV5-1; CDR3: CASSLPGQGASGELFF
J: TRBJ2-1; V: TRBV7-3; CDR3: CASSLTGLAYNEQFF
J: TRBJ2-3; V: TRBV10-3; CDR3: CAISESGRTDTQYF
J: TRBJ1-1; V: TRBV30; CDR3: CAWSGHLVTEAFF
J: TRBJ2-1; V: TRBV9; CDR3: CASSVAQRVPSVEQFF
J: TRBJ1-2; V: TRBV5-6; CDR3: CASSLQGDSYGYTF
J: TRBJ1-2; V: TRBV6-6; CDR3: CASSHTGGSYGYTF
J: TRBJ1-2; V: TRBV18; CDR3: CASSLQGYTNYGYTF
J: TRBJ2-3; V: TRBV7-6; CDR3: CASSPQTPRIGDTQYF
J: TRBJ1-3; V: TRBV4-1; CDR3: CASSQGQGNTIYF
J: TRBJ1-5; V: TRBV6-5; CDR3: CASSQYGTDNQPQHF
J: TRBJ2-1; V: TRBV10-3; CDR3: CAITPAGGNNEQFF
J: TRBJ1-2; V: TRBV27; CDR3: CASRPQGAADYGYTF
J: TRBJ1-2; V: TRBV10-3; CDR3: CAIRPAGGQGYGYTF
J: TRBJ1-3; V: TRBV7-2; CDR3: CASSFGRRGNTIYF
J: TRBJ2-1; V: TRBV21-1; CDR3: CASSKGEDKICLYNEQFF
J: TRBJ2-3; V: TRBV19; CDR3: CASSARLAGAGTDTQYF
J: TRBJ2-1; V: TRBV7-2; CDR3: CASSSAGLRRDNEQFF
J: TRBJ2-7; V: TRBV6-6; CDR3: CASSEDRGLSYEQYF
J: TRBJ1-1; V: TRBV4-3; CDR3: CASSQDRGGTTTEAFF
J: TRBJ2-1; V: TRBV2; CDR3: CASSSRTSWGNEQFF
J: TRBJ2-1; V: TRBV10-3; CDR3: CAIKVGLAVNNEQFF
J: TRBJ1-2; V: TRBV24-1; CDR3: CATSEESLGYTF
J: TRBJ1-3; V: TRBV6-6; CDR3: CASNRQGSGNTIYF
J: TRBJ2-7; V: TRBV30; CDR3: CAWGWSSVEQYF
J: TRBJ2-7; V: TRBV5-1; CDR3: CASSLVLAGGRNEQYF
J: TRBJ2-7; V: TRBV21-1; CDR3: CASSKGRRELNEQYF
J: TRBJ2-3; V: TRBV5-1; CDR3: CASSLGTSGTGTQYF
J: TRBJ1-1; V: TRBV3-1/TRBV3-2; CDR3: CASSRQEVTEAFF
J: TRBJ1-2; V: TRBV6-5; CDR3: CASSYSRGTYYGYTF
J: TRBJ1-1; V: TRBV12-3/TRBV12-4; CDR3: CASSQVRAEAFF
J: TRBJ1-3; V: TRBV10-3; CDR3: CAISESPGTVSGNTIYF
J: TRBJ2-7; V: TRBV25-1; CDR3: CASSRLAGNYEQYF
J: TRBJ1-4; V: TRBV7-9; CDR3: CASSQGQSNEKLFF
J: TRBJ1-6; V: TRBV19; CDR3: CASSLSAKLNSPLHF
J: TRBJ2-7; V: TRBV11-3; CDR3: CASTRGGGSGWSDEQYF
J: TRBJ2-1; V: TRBV7-6; CDR3: CASSLGGRGPHIKQFF
J: TRBJ1-5; V: TRBV5-4; CDR3: CASSLHRGFQPQHF